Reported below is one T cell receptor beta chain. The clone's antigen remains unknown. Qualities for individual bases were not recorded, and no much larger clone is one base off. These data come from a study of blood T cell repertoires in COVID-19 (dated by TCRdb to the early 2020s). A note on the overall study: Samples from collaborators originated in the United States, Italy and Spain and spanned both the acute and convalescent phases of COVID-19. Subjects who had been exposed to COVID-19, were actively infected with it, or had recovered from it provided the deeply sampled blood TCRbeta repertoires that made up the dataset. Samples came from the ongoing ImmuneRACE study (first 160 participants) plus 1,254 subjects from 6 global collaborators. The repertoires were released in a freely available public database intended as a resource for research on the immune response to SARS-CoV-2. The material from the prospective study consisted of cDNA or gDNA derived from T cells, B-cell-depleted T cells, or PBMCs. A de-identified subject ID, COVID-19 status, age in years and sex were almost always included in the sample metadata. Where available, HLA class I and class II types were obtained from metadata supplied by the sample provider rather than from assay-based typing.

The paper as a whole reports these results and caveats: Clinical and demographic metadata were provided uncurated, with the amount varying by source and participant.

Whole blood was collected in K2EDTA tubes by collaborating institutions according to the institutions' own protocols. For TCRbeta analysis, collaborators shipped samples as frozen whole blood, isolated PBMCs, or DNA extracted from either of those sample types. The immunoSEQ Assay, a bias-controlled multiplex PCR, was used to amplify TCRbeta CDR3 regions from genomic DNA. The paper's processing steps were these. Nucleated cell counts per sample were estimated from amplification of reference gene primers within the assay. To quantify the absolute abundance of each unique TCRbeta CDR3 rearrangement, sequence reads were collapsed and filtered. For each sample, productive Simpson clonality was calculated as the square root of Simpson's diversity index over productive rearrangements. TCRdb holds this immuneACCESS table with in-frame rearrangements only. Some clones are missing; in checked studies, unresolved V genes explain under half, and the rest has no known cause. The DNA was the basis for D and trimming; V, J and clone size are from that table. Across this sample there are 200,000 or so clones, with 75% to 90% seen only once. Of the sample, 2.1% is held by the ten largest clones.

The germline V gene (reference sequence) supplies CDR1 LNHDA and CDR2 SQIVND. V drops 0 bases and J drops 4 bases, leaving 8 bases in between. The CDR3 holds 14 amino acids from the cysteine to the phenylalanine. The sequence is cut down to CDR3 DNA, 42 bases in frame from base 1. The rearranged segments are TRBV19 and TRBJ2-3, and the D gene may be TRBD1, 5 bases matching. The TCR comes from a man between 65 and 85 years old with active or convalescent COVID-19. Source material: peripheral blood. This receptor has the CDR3 CASSIDPRADTQYF. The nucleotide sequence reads TGTGCCAGTAGTATAGATCCCAGGGCAGATACGCAGTATTTT.